This is a list of T cell receptor beta chains from one sample in a study of T-cell reconstitution after alpha-beta-depleted transplantation in children. TCRdb reprocessed the PCR reads via MiXCR and lists one record per CDR3 protein. The table lists about 360,000 distinct CDR3 sequences, 13% of them singletons, with 3.5% to 4.5% in the top ten. This sample comprised PBMCs, obtained from the stem cell graft. Receptors originate from a human donor who donated a stem cell graft to a child with Fanconi anemia. Both conserved end residues are part of each CDR3.

v_call cdr3_aa
TRBV7-2 CASSSRQGYEKLFF
TRBV20-1 CSASESLRGQETQYF
TRBV12-3/TRBV12-4 CASSFSREAGNTIYF
TRBV4-3 CASSQDMGTNEKLFF
TRBV7-9 CASSFDRKAFF
TRBV7-2 CASGRLTTDTQYF
TRBV25-1 CASSAILGNTGELFF
TRBV6-1 CASSPPGSQADTQYF
TRBV7-9 CASSSGPVGYTF
TRBV20-1 CSANGRSGNTIYF
TRBV12-3/TRBV12-4 CASIWGTAGWRNTEAFF
TRBV29-1 CSVKGGEGFLGYTF
TRBV4-2 CASSQDTRNYGYTF
TRBV12-3/TRBV12-4 CASREQGAGEAFF
TRBV11-2 CASSLESGTQYF
TRBV11-2 CASSFPDREVTEAFF
TRBV9 CASSALAGQETQYF
TRBV6-6 CASSYSNSPQRYF
TRBV11-2 CASSPEEDRGWQYF
TRBV5-1 CASSFTGGRSNTEAFF
TRBV4-3 CASRLAGGPVNEQFF
TRBV10-3 CAISETQGSLSEQFF
TRBV28 CASSGTSGGLNEQFF
TRBV20-1 CSAIQGRLTPNTEAFF
TRBV29-1 CSVAQLEQFF
TRBV13 CASSFTGGEQFF
TRBV18 CASSPWQRGRFNEQFF
TRBV20-1 CSAREGAGGVTDTQYF
TRBV12-3/TRBV12-4 CASSLGLLGGHQPQHF
TRBV20-1 CSARDLGSSYAYEQYF
TRBV7-2 CASSLTAGEYGYTF
TRBV4-3 CASSYWGHEQFF
TRBV5-1 CASSPGDRSNYGYTF
TRBV11-2 CASTRDRGSYNEQFF
TRBV19 CASSILQGGDEQYF
TRBV28 CASTEDLEANVLTF
TRBV15 CATSSLQGPEQFF
TRBV7-9 CASSFGLAEGDTQYF
TRBV6-1 CASSLGTGVSSPLHF
TRBV20-1 CSVSGADQPQHF
TRBV27 CASSRGAGGPSNEQFF
TRBV5-1 CASGRDRLDTQYF
TRBV12-3/TRBV12-4 CASSLSGYTEAFF
TRBV20-1 CSAIRGDQPQHF
TRBV28 CASSTSLSEQFF
TRBV27 CASSSVSFGDEQFF